One and the same sample provided the 26 T cell receptor beta chains below, sequenced in a study of cytomegalovirus exposure and HLA in healthy donors. PCR primers comprised 60 Vbeta and 13 Jbeta primers. Clones were read by immunoSEQ multiplex PCR, and TCRdb kept only the in-frame ones, dropping some. This sample carries 150,000 to 200,000 clones, 75% to 80% of them seen once, and the ten largest clones take 0.85% to 1%. Sequencing input: PBMCs. The source of these receptors is a woman between 50 and 59 years old in good health and CMV-seropositive.

The V gene is TRBV2, the J gene TRBJ1-5, with a weak D call TRBD1 (6 bases). Germline loops: CDR1 SNHLY, CDR2 FYNNEI. There are 14 residues in the CDR3. V was cut by 5 bases and J by 7 bases, with 15 bases left in between. The CDR3: CASSTLTGTQPQHF. CDR3 nucleotide sequence: TGTGCCAGCAGTACCCTCACAGGGACCCAGCCCCAGCATTTT.

The chain couples TRBV20-1 to TRBJ1-2; tentatively, D is TRBD1 (5 bases). The germline V gene encodes CDR1 DFQATT and CDR2 SNEGSKA (reference sequence). V gave up 6 bases and J gave up 5 bases, with 10 bases separating them. CDR3 length: 11 residues. The CDR3 nucleotides are TGCAGTGCCACGACAGCATATGGCTACACCTTC. This gives the protein CSATTAYGYTF.

This clone was observed once. This sample also contains other DNA sequences that code for the same CDR3. The gene calls are TRBV4-1 and TRBJ1-4; a weak D match, TRBD1 (6 bases). This CDR3 region has 15 residues. The germline V and J ends were trimmed by 6 bases and 8 bases, with 19 bases remaining between them. Germline CDR1 reads MGHRA; CDR2 reads YSYEKL. The CDR3 nucleotides are TGCGCCAGCAGTCCGCATAGCCGACAGGTCGAAAAACTGTTTTTT. It encodes CASSPHSRQVEKLFF.

The genes are TRBV29-1 and TRBJ2-2, with 9 bases aligning to TRBD1. Germline-derived CDR1 and CDR2 are SQVTM and ANQGSEA. J gave up 6 bases and V 7 bases, and 3 bases lay outside the gene matches. The CDR3 totals 12 residues. Here the CDR3 DNA reads TGCAGCGCCGGACAGGGGCCCGGGGAGCTGTTTTTT. Translating gives CSAGQGPGELFF.

The genes are TRBV5-4 and TRBJ1-1, with 12 bases matching TRBD1. The CDR3 totals 16 residues. The ends lost 4 bases at V and 5 bases at J; junction bases unmatched: 9. CDR1 is SGHNT, CDR2 YYREEE, per germline (reference sequence). The CDR3 here is CASSDRDRGRKTEAFF. CDR3 nucleotides: TGTGCCAGCAGCGATCGGGACAGGGGGCGAAAAACTGAAGCTTTCTTT.

The V gene is TRBV28, the J gene TRBJ1-5, with unresolved D. Looked up from germline, CDR1 is MDHEN and CDR2 is SYDVKM. Trimming stripped 3 bases from V and 2 bases from J, with 14 bases between. The CDR3 runs to 16 residues. Written as DNA, the CDR3 is TGTGCCAGCAGTTTCGGGTCAAAGGGAGGCAATCAGCCCCAGCATTTT. Encoded protein: CASSFGSKGGNQPQHF.

The rearrangement joins TRBV7-2 to TRBJ1-1; weak D call: TRBD1 (5 bases). V lost 6 bases to trimming and J lost 5 bases, with 22 bases between them. Per the germline V gene, CDR1 is SGHTA and CDR2 is FQGNSA. This CDR3 spans 16 amino acids. The CDR3 loop reads CASSLPQGVGITEAFF. The CDR3 bases are TGTGCCAGCAGTTTACCTCAAGGGGTTGGGATAACTGAAGCTTTCTTT.

The chain is built from TRBV30 and TRBJ2-5; 8 bases are a match to TRBD2. V lost 3 bases, J lost 5 bases, and 2 bases stayed unmatched. The CDR3 contains 12 residues. Per the germline V gene, CDR1 is GTSNPN and CDR2 is SVGIG (reference sequence). CDR3: CAWSTGGETQYF. The CDR3 nucleotides read TGTGCCTGGAGCACGGGGGGGGAGACCCAGTACTTC.

The chain recombines TRBV5-8 with TRBJ2-2; 11 bases are shared with TRBD1. The CDR3 totals 17 residues. Trimming cost V 5 bases and J 5 bases; bases outside gene matches: 11. Germline-derived CDR1 and CDR2 are SGHTS and YDEGEE. The CDR3 loop reads CASRRPPGTGGTGELFF. Written as DNA, the CDR3 is TGTGCCAGCAGGAGGCCCCCCGGGACAGGGGGGACCGGGGAGCTGTTTTTT.

The chain uses TRBV19 and TRBJ1-1; weak D call: TRBD1 (5 bases). Germline V gene data show CDR1 as LNHDA and CDR2 as SQIVND (reference sequence). The germline V and J ends were trimmed by 6 bases and 6 bases, with 23 bases remaining between them. There are 16 residues in the CDR3. The CDR3 DNA follows: TGTGCCAGTAGCGTTAGATCTAGGACATCTTTTCCTGAAGCTTTCTTT. Translating it yields CASSVRSRTSFPEAFF.

This clone was seen more than once but under ten times. The chain joins TRBV19 to TRBJ2-3; the D gene is possibly TRBD1 (5 bases). With 6 bases removed from V and 3 bases from J, the gap between germline ends came to 19 bases. The CDR3 totals 16 residues. Germline CDR1 reads LNHDA; CDR2 reads SQIVND (reference sequence). CDR3: CASRKTQGRRTDTQYF. CDR3 sequence (DNA): TGTGCCAGTAGGAAAACCCAGGGTAGAAGGACAGATACGCAGTATTTT.

The rearrangement joins TRBV6-6 to TRBJ2-7, with D perhaps matching TRBD1 (5 bases). The CDR3 length is 15 residues. V gave up 0 bases and J gave up 7 bases, with 16 bases separating them. Germline CDR1 and CDR2: MNHNY and SVGAGI (reference sequence). In DNA form, the CDR3 reads TGTGCCAGCAGTTACTCGAGATCCAGGGTGGGAGAGCAGTACTTC. Translating it yields CASSYSRSRVGEQYF.

The J gene is TRBJ1-5, the V gene TRBV6-1; 7 bases agree with TRBD1. V gave up 9 bases and J gave up 5 bases; unmatched junction bases: 10. Germline CDR1 is MNHNS and CDR2 is SASEGT. The CDR3 contains 14 residues. The CDR3 DNA is TGTGCCAGTCTCCGGGACAGCGCTCATCAGCCCCAGCATTTT. Its protein is CASLRDSAHQPQHF.

The rearrangement links TRBV7-2 to TRBJ1-1; D perhaps matches TRBD1 (5 bases). The germline V gene encodes CDR1 SGHTA and CDR2 FQGNSA. The CDR3 is 14 residues long. V gave up 1 base and J gave up 2 bases, with 8 bases separating them. The CDR3 sequence: CASSLERGNTEAFF. CDR3 DNA: TGTGCCAGCAGCTTAGAAAGGGGAAACACTGAAGCTTTCTTT.

The chain has TRBV18 and TRBJ1-1; D is uncertain. Germline V gives CDR1 KGHSH, CDR2 LQKENI. The CDR3 length is 15 residues. V was trimmed by 2 bases and J by 4 bases, leaving 14 bases between them. This CDR3 reads CASSPGGAGGTEAFF. The CDR3 nucleotides are TGTGCCAGCTCACCAGGTGGCGCAGGAGGCACTGAAGCTTTCTTT. Full variable domain (outside the CDR3, taken from reference TRBV18 and TRBJ1-1): NAGVMQNPRHLVRRRGQEARLRCSPMKGHSHVYWYRQLPEEGLKFMVYLQKENIIDESGMPKERFSAEFPKEGPSILRIQQVVRGDSAAYFCASSPGGAGGTEAFFGQGTRLTVV.

The chain is built from TRBV4-1 and TRBJ2-7, with TRBD1 identical over 7 bases. Germline V gives CDR1 MGHRA, CDR2 YSYEKL. This CDR3 comprises 19 residues. Trimming took 0 bases from V and 8 from J; bases not matched to a gene: 22. The CDR3, as DNA: TGCGCCAGCAGCCAAGATCAGGCCGACCTTTCCCAGGGACAGACGAAGCAGTACTTC. Residues: CASSQDQADLSQGQTKQYF.

The CDR3 nucleotides are TGTGCCAGCAAAAAAGGACAGATCTATGGCTACACCTTC. Its protein product is CASKKGQIYGYTF. The chain is built from TRBV6-1 and TRBJ1-2; the D gene is possibly TRBD1 (6 bases). CDR1 is MNHNS, CDR2 SASEGT, per germline. V lost 7 bases to trimming and J lost 4 bases, with 13 bases between them. The CDR3 runs 13 residues.

V is TRBV11-2 and J is TRBJ2-7, with 9 bases matching TRBD2. V lost 1 base to trimming and J lost 7 bases; unmatched junction nucleotides: 11. The CDR3 spans 16 residues. Germline CDR1 and CDR2: SGHAT and FQNNGV. CDR3 DNA sequence: TGTGCCAGCAGCTTAGTTGCGGGAGGGGTTCCTCGGGAGCAGTACTTC. This encodes CASSLVAGGVPREQYF. Using reference TRBV11-2 and TRBJ2-7 for the parts outside the CDR3, the full variable domain is EAGVAQSPRYKIIEKRQSVAFWCNPISGHATLYWYQQILGQGPKLLIQFQNNGVVDDSQLPKDRFSAERLKGVDSTLKIQPAKLEDSAVYLCASSLVAGGVPREQYFGPGTRLTVT.

The chain has TRBV7-6 and TRBJ2-1; 12 nucleotides line up with TRBD1. The CDR3 contains 15 residues. V shed 1 base, J shed 8 bases, and the junction held 3 bases outside the gene matches. Germline V gives CDR1 SGHVS, CDR2 FNYEAQ. The CDR3 region is CASSLGDRGHYEQFF. CDR3 sequence (DNA): TGTGCCAGCAGCTTAGGGGACAGGGGGCATTATGAGCAGTTCTTC. Based on the CDR3 plus reference TRBV7-6 and TRBJ2-1, the full variable domain is GAGVSQSPRYKVTKRGQDVALRCDPISGHVSLYWYRQALGQGPEFLTYFNYEAQQDKSGLPNDRFSAERPEGSISTLTIQRTEQRDSAMYRCASSLGDRGHYEQFFGPGTRLTVL.

CDR3 DNA: TGCGCCAGCAGCTTTACTCCCCAAGAGACCCAGTACTTC. It specifies CASSFTPQETQYF. The rearrangement joins TRBV5-1 to TRBJ2-5; D is undetermined. Trimming removed 2 bases at V and 1 base at J, with 6 bases between. CDR3 size: 13 residues. Germline V gives CDR1 SGHRS, CDR2 YFSETQ. Full variable domain (remainder filled in from reference TRBV5-1 and TRBJ2-5): KAGVTQTPRYLIKTRGQQVTLSCSPISGHRSVSWYQQTPGQGLQFLFEYFSETQRNKGNFPGRFSGRQFSNSRSEMNVSTLELGDSALYLCASSFTPQETQYFGPGTRLLVL.

The V call is TRBV28, the J call TRBJ1-2, with 9 nucleotides matching TRBD1. Trimming removed 1 base from V and 5 bases from J; junction bases left unmatched: 2. CDR3 size: 14 residues. The germline gives CDR1 MDHEN, CDR2 SYDVKM. As DNA, the CDR3 is TGTGCCAGCAGTTTATATGACAGGGGGTATGGCTACACCTTC. This sequence encodes CASSLYDRGYGYTF.

In this sample, this clone turned up a few times. The chain recombines TRBV5-1 with TRBJ1-1; 7 bases fit TRBD1. CDR3 length: 17 amino acids. CDR1 SGHRS and CDR2 YFSETQ come from the germline V gene. V was clipped by 0 bases and J by 0 bases; unmatched bases: 8. The CDR3 sequence: CASSLAAQGSLNTEAFF. CDR3 DNA: TGCGCCAGCAGCTTGGCAGCACAGGGGAGCTTGAACACTGAAGCTTTCTTT.

This clone was observed a handful of times. The chain links TRBV27 to TRBJ2-5; possible D gene TRBD1, 6 bases. The germline gives CDR1 MNHEY, CDR2 SMNVEV (reference sequence). The CDR3 has 15 residues. The ends were cut back, 2 bases at V and 4 bases at J, with 14 bases in the middle. The CDR3 nucleotides are TGTGCCAGCAGTTTACAAGGGGGTTTGGGAGAGACCCAGTACTTC. This translates into CASSLQGGLGETQYF.

The chain couples TRBV5-1 to TRBJ2-5; 10 positions agree with TRBD2. Trimming cost V 0 bases and J 2 bases; bases outside gene matches: 13. Germline V gives CDR1 SGHRS, CDR2 YFSETQ. CDR3 size: 19 residues. CDR3 in DNA: TGCGCCAGCAGCTTGGCCACCACAGCGGGGGGGCCAGGGCAAGAGACCCAGTACTTC. This gives the protein CASSLATTAGGPGQETQYF.

The chain employs TRBV28 and TRBJ1-4; D unresolved. Germline lookup yields CDR1 MDHEN and CDR2 SYDVKM. V shed 6 bases and J shed 0 bases, with 14 bases lying between them. The CDR3 runs to 16 residues. This chain's CDR3 is CASRSTRTATNEKLFF. CDR3 coding DNA: TGTGCCAGCAGGAGTACGAGGACTGCAACTAATGAAAAACTGTTTTTT.

The gene calls are TRBV28 and TRBJ1-1; no clear D. The V and J ends lost 1 base and 1 base respectively, with 7 bases between them. The CDR3 is made up of 14 amino acids. Germline CDR1 is MDHEN and CDR2 is SYDVKM. DNA of the CDR3: TGTGCCAGCAGTTTATTGTCAGGGAACACTGAAGCTTTCTTT. Protein product: CASSLLSGNTEAFF.